This T cell receptor beta chain appears in the sequencing data of a study of shared clonotypes between healthy human individuals. Germline V gives CDR1 SGHNT, CDR2 YYREEE (reference sequence). Trimming removed 4 bases from V and 4 bases from J, with 17 bases in between. The CDR3 contains 16 residues. Method: immunoSEQ multiplex PCR; TCRdb's copy keeps in-frame clones and lacks some. The table lists about 500,000 clones, 75% to 80% of them singletons. J is TRBJ2-2 and V is TRBV5-4; tentatively, D is TRBD2 (6 bases). This clonotype originated in a woman aged 40 to 49 in good health. Some clones in this sample may be carry-over from other donors' samples. The specimen sequenced was PBMCs. CDR3: CASSRGFRRATGELFF. In DNA, the CDR3 is TGTGCCAGCAGCCGGGGGTTTAGGAGGGCCACCGGGGAGCTGTTTTTT.